The clone carrying this T cell receptor delta chain was counted between two and nine times. The data were obtained in a study of gamma-delta chains in newborns, infants, children. Across the whole study: Microbial exposure reportedly drives polyclonal innate γδ T cell expansion after birth.

The CDR3 length is 14 residues. V trimming: 0 bases; J trimming: 7 bases; junction bases outside the gene matches: 3. Germline V gene sequence: CDR1 GEAIGNYY, CDR2 EKD. TCRdb made new clone calls on the reads using CATT. The sample comprises 14,000 to 15,000 delta-chain clones, 7.3% of which are singletons, and more than 20% rests with the top ten. The sequenced sample consisted of blood. The TCR was taken from a child who was a newborn, infant or young child, either healthy, febrile or measles-vaccinated (not recorded which). The V call is TRDV2, the J call TRDJ2, with 8 bases lining up with TRDD3. The CDR3 loop reads CACDTWGILAQLFF. The CDR3 coding sequence is TGTGCCTGTGACACCTGGGGGATCTTAGCACAACTCTTCTTT.